Listed below are T cell receptor beta chains from one sample, sequenced in a study of CD8+ T cells in alopecia areata. Profiling relied on immunoSEQ multiplex PCR, and the TCRdb table lists in-frame clones only, not all of them. The sample includes 95,000 to 150,000 clones, about 51% of them seen just once. Sequencing was carried out using NKG2D-low CD8+ T cells sorted from blood. These receptors originate from a human donor with alopecia areata. Both conserved end residues are part of each CDR3. The D gene is left open where the match is weak. A clone size is listed for some rows: how often the clone was seen (once, few, many), or a class if it is expanded.

d_call,v_call,j_call,cdr3_length,clone_size,cdr3_nt,cdr3_aa
TRBD1,TRBV14,TRBJ2-3,14,few,TGTGCCAGCAGCCATAGGGGGCGCGCAGATACGCAGTATTTT,CASSHRGRADTQYF
TRBD1,TRBV7-9,TRBJ2-5,13,.,TGTGCCAGCAGCTGGACAGGGCAAGAGACCCAGTACTTC,CASSWTGQETQYF
.,TRBV4-2,TRBJ1-2,14,.,TGTGCCAGCAGCCAAGAGACAGGTTTCTATGGCTACACCTTC,CASSQETGFYGYTF
.,TRBV28,TRBJ2-3,14,few,TGTGCCAGCCTCGGGGGTGCTAGCACAGATACGCAGTATTTT,CASLGGASTDTQYF
.,TRBV23-1,TRBJ1-5,12,once,TGCGCCAGCACGAGGGTGGATCAGCCCCAGCATTTT,CASTRVDQPQHF
.,TRBV29-1,TRBJ2-1,11,few,TGCAGCGTTGATACCTACAATGAGCAGTTCTTC,CSVDTYNEQFF
.,TRBV4-1,TRBJ1-2,14,few,TGCGCCAGCAGCCAAGAAACCGGAAACTATGGCTACACCTTC,CASSQETGNYGYTF
.,TRBV29-1,TRBJ2-7,12,few,TGCAGCGTTGGGGGTAAGATCTACGAGCAGTACTTC,CSVGGKIYEQYF
.,TRBV5-1,TRBJ2-7,12,.,TGCGCCAGCAGCGGGTCCTCCTACGAGCAGTACTTC,CASSGSSYEQYF
.,TRBV29-1,TRBJ2-7,15,few,TGCAGCGTTGAAGTACGCGGCAGGGGCTCCTACGAGCAGTACTTC,CSVEVRGRGSYEQYF
.,TRBV28,TRBJ2-5,13,few,TGTGCCAGCAGCCCTGACGAACTAGAGACCCAGTACTTC,CASSPDELETQYF
.,TRBV29-1,TRBJ1-2,13,.,TGCAGCGTTGAAGATTACAGGGACCCTGGCTACACCTTC,CSVEDYRDPGYTF
.,TRBV6-5,TRBJ2-7,13,few,TGTGCCAGCAACCTGGACTCGTCCTACGAGCAGTACTTC,CASNLDSSYEQYF
.,TRBV7-9,TRBJ2-2,16,.,TGTGCCAGCATCAGTTCCGGGACATTGAACACCGGGGAGCTGTTTTTT,CASISSGTLNTGELFF
.,TRBV5-1,TRBJ2-7,12,few,TGCGCCAGCAGCTTGGCAGGGATCGAGCAGTACTTC,CASSLAGIEQYF
.,TRBV29-1,TRBJ1-4,15,.,TGCAGCGTTGAATTAGTGTCCGGGGGACGGGGAAAACTGTTTTTT,CSVELVSGGRGKLFF
.,TRBV4-1,TRBJ2-7,13,.,TGCGCCAGCAGCCAGGACGAGTTCTACGAGCAGTACTTC,CASSQDEFYEQYF
.,TRBV4-1,TRBJ2-3,16,.,TGCGCCAGCAGCCAAGATCAGGCGGCCTCCCCAGATACGCAGTATTTT,CASSQDQAASPDTQYF
.,TRBV29-1,TRBJ2-3,16,.,TGCAGCGTTAGAGGGGAGGATATTGGGATATCAGATACGCAGTATTTT,CSVRGEDIGISDTQYF
.,TRBV30,TRBJ1-2,10,.,TGTGCCTGGAGGCTGCAAGGCTACACCTTC,CAWRLQGYTF
.,TRBV6-1,TRBJ1-1,15,.,TGTGCCAGCAGTCCAGAAATGGGGGGGCCCCCTGAAGCTTTCTTT,CASSPEMGGPPEAFF
.,TRBV29-1,TRBJ2-1,13,.,TGCAGCGTCGACAGGACCAGCTACACTGAGCAGTTCTTC,CSVDRTSYTEQFF
TRBD1,TRBV29-1,TRBJ2-1,14,.,TGCAGCGTTGAGACAGGGGTAAGGGACAATGAGCAGTTCTTC,CSVETGVRDNEQFF
TRBD1,TRBV6-1,TRBJ2-3,18,.,TGTGCCAGCAGTGCTCGGCTACAGGGGATAACAAGCACAGATACGCAGTATTTT,CASSARLQGITSTDTQYF
.,TRBV7-9,TRBJ1-1,16,few,TGTGCCAGCAGCTCACCCTTGGCGGGGACGAACACTGAAGCTTTCTTT,CASSSPLAGTNTEAFF
.,TRBV7-6,TRBJ2-7,13,few,TGTGCCAGCAGCTTAGAGGACAGTCTCGAGCAGTACTTC,CASSLEDSLEQYF
TRBD2,TRBV29-1,TRBJ2-7,16,few,TGCAGCGTTGAAGATCCGGGACTAGAAGCGGCCTACGAGCAGTACTTC,CSVEDPGLEAAYEQYF
TRBD2,TRBV25-1,TRBJ2-2,17,few,TGTGCCAGCAGCCCTACCACTAGCGGGGACCACACCGGGGAGCTGTTTTTT,CASSPTTSGDHTGELFF